This TCR beta chain was retrieved from a study of cytomegalovirus exposure and HLA in healthy donors. Looking at the study overall: The roughly 130 validation repertoires used the same platform as the 550 to 700 first-cohort repertoires (as reported by a later analysis).

The repertoire was sequenced with immunoSEQ multiplex PCR; TCRdb's copy has only in-frame clones and lacks some. The table shows 210,000 or so clones, with 88% occurring only once. This clone occurred a few times. Its antigen is currently unknown. V shed 9 bases and J shed 1 base, with 19 bases lying between them. CDR1 is SGHNT, CDR2 YENEEA, per germline. This CDR3 contains 15 residues. General study findings and limits: The listing of 150 to 200 TCR beta chains classed them as cytomegalovirus-associated. That first-cohort TCR clusters tended to co-occur in the 90 to 150 validation repertoires was found in a later analysis.

The specimen was PBMCs. J is TRBJ2-7 and V is TRBV11-3; no firm D call. The sequence was collected from a woman between 18 and 29 years old in good health and CMV-seronegative. The CDR3 loop is CARLPLAAASYEQYF. Here the CDR3 DNA reads TGTGCCAGATTACCCTTGGCGGCGGCTTCCTACGAGCAGTACTTC.